This T cell receptor beta chain derives from a study of blood T cell repertoires in COVID-19. The V and J ends lost 1 base and 0 bases, in that order; junction bases with no gene match: 4. The CDR3 runs 16 residues. CDR1 and CDR2 (germline): LNHDA, SQIVND (reference sequence). This table comes from immunoSEQ multiplex PCR, and its TCRdb copy is limited to in-frame clones, with some not included. The sample includes some 220,000 clones, around 81% of them seen just once. This clonotype originated in a woman aged 25 to 39 who had recovered from COVID-19. This rearrangement joins TRBV19 to TRBJ2-7, with 9 nucleotides matching TRBD1. The specimen sequenced was peripheral blood. The DNA for the CDR3 is TGTGCCAGTAGTATAGCCGGACAGGGGAGCTCCTACGAGCAGTACTTC. It codes for CASSIAGQGSSYEQYF.